Below, 8 T cell receptor beta chains from the same sample are listed, as sequenced in a study of cytomegalovirus exposure and HLA in healthy donors. 13 Jbeta primers and 60 Vbeta primers were used for the PCR. Assay: immunoSEQ multiplex PCR; the TCRdb copy retains only in-frame clones and omits some. The profile shows under 150,000 clones, 60% to 85% of them singletons. Material: PBMCs. These receptors were collected from a woman in her 40s in good health and CMV-seropositive.

The chain employs TRBV11-2 and TRBJ1-5, with no clear D. This CDR3 spans 13 amino acids. Looked up from germline, CDR1 is SGHAT and CDR2 is FQNNGV. Trimming removed 0 bases from V and 7 bases from J, with 7 bases in between. The CDR3 sequence: CASSLDHGQPQHF. The CDR3 coding sequence is TGTGCCAGCAGCTTAGATCACGGGCAGCCCCAGCATTTT. Combining the CDR3 with reference TRBV11-2 and TRBJ1-5 gives the whole variable domain EAGVAQSPRYKIIEKRQSVAFWCNPISGHATLYWYQQILGQGPKLLIQFQNNGVVDDSQLPKDRFSAERLKGVDSTLKIQPAKLEDSAVYLCASSLDHGQPQHFGDGTRLSIL.

The CDR3 loop reads CASGLVAGGTTSSSEQFF. The DNA for the CDR3 is TGTGCTAGTGGTTTGGTAGCGGGCGGGACTACCTCCAGTAGCGAGCAGTTCTTC. This sequence joins TRBV12-5 and TRBJ2-1; 7 nucleotides align to TRBD2. The V segment lost 0 bases and the J segment 10 bases; nucleotides outside the gene matches: 18. This CDR3 is built from 18 residues. CDR1 and CDR2 from the germline V gene are LGHNT and FRNRAP.

The V and J genes are TRBV15 and TRBJ2-2; 16 bases map to TRBD2. From germline, CDR1 is LNHNV and CDR2 YYDKDF (reference sequence). The CDR3 spans 19 residues. V lost 0 bases and J lost 3; bases outside the gene matches: 4. CDR3 region: CATSRDPGLAGGHTGELFF. CDR3 nucleotides: TGTGCCACCAGCAGAGACCCGGGACTAGCGGGGGGGCACACCGGGGAGCTGTTTTTT. Looking up the rest from reference TRBV15 and TRBJ2-2 gives the full variable domain: DAMVIQNPRYQVTQFGKPVTLSCSQTLNHNVMYWYQQKSSQAPKLLFHYYDKDFNNEADTPDNFQSRRPNTSFCFLDIRSPGLGDTAMYLCATSRDPGLAGGHTGELFFGEGSRLTVL.

The chain joins TRBV12-5 to TRBJ1-2; no reliable D call. Per germline, CDR1 LGHNT and CDR2 FRNRAP. The CDR3 sequence is 12 residues long. The V end was cut by 1 base, the J end by 8 bases, with 8 bases between. CDR3 sequence reads: CASGLEIVGYTF. CDR3 nucleotide sequence: TGTGCTAGTGGTTTGGAAATAGTAGGCTACACCTTC.

The V and J genes are TRBV4-1 and TRBJ1-1; maybe TRBD1 (5 bases). Per germline, CDR1 MGHRA and CDR2 YSYEKL. The V end lost 3 bases, the J end lost 6 bases, and 17 bases lay between the germline ends. The CDR3 sequence is 15 residues long. The CDR3 region is CASSHTWTTGAEAFF. The CDR3 DNA reads as TGCGCCAGCAGCCATACATGGACAACGGGAGCTGAAGCTTTCTTT.

The genes are TRBV5-1 and TRBJ1-5; D might be TRBD1 (6 bases). The CDR3 has 15 amino acids. V gave up 2 bases and J gave up 3 bases, with 12 bases separating them. Germline-derived CDR1 and CDR2 are SGHRS and YFSETQ. CDR3 sequence reads: CASSLGGADNQPQHF. The CDR3 nucleotides read TGCGCCAGCAGCTTAGGGGGTGCGGACAATCAGCCCCAGCATTTT.

Comments on this clone: Germline and junction disagree at one end, which may indicate a read error. The chain links TRBV7-9 to TRBJ1-1; TRBD1 aligns across 7 bases. The germline V gene has CDR1 SEHNR and CDR2 FQNEAQ (reference sequence). The CDR3 runs 14 residues. This chain's CDR3 is CSSSLIQGIAEAFF. The CDR3 nucleotides read TGTTCCAGCAGCTTAATACAGGGGATCGCTGAAGCTTTCTTT. The full variable domain, completed using reference TRBV7-9 and TRBJ1-1, is DTGVSQNPRHKITKRGQNVTFRCDPISEHNRLYWYRQTLGQGPEFLTYFQNEAQLEKSRLLSDRFSAERPKGSFSTLEIQRTEQGDSAMYLCSSSLIQGIAEAFFGQGTRLTVV.

This clone was seen only once. The chain couples TRBV4-2 to TRBJ2-7; D is unclear. V was clipped by 4 bases and J by 2 bases, with 9 bases between them. Germline CDR1 is LGHNA and CDR2 is YNFKEQ. The CDR3 sequence is 13 residues long. The CDR3 loop is CASSRYPAYEQYF. CDR3 DNA sequence: TGTGCCAGCAGCCGGTACCCGGCCTACGAGCAGTACTTC.